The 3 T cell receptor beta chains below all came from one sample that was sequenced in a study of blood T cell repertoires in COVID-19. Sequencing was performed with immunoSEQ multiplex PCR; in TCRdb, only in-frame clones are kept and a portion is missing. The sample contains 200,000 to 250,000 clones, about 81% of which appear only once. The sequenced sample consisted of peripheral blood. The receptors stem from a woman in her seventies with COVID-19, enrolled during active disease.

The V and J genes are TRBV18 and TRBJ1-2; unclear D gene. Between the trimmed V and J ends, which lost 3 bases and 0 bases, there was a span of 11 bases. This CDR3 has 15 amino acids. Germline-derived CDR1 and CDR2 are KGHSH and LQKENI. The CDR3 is CASSPRPGSNYGYTF. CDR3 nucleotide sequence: TGTGCCAGCTCACCCCGCCCAGGTTCTAACTATGGCTACACCTTC.

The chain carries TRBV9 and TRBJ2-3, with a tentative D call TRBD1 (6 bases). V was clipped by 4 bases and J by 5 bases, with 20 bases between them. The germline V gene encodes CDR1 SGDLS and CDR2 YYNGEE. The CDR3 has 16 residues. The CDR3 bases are TGTGCCAGCAGCTCTAGGGGCGCAGGGGCGAAAGATACGCAGTATTTT. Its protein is CASSSRGAGAKDTQYF.

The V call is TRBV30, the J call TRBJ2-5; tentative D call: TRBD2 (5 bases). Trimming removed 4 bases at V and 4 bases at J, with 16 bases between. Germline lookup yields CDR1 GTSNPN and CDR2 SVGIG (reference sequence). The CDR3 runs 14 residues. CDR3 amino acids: CAWTTGLRGETQYF. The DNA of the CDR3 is TGTGCCTGGACCACGGGCCTACGGGGAGAGACCCAGTACTTC.